This is a list of T cell receptor beta chains from one sample in a study of cytomegalovirus exposure and HLA in healthy donors. Libraries were prepared by immunoSEQ multiplex PCR; TCRdb keeps only in-frame clonotypes and omits some of them. The data hold 110,000 to 150,000 clones, with over 60% observed a single time. The sample consisted of PBMCs. The source is a woman between 50 and 59 years old in good health and CMV-seronegative. Both conserved end residues are part of each CDR3. D genes are given only for firm matches. The size field is filled for only some rows; it gives once, few, many or a size class.

V gene	J gene	D gene	clone size	CDR3 DNA	CDR3 protein
TRBV14	TRBJ1-6	NA	NA	TGTGCCAGCAGCCAAGTGTGGGGCCTGGATTCACCCCTCCACTTT	CASSQVWGLDSPLHF
TRBV19	TRBJ2-7	TRBD1	NA	TGTGCCAGTAGTACCGGGACAGACATCTACGAGCAGTACTTC	CASSTGTDIYEQYF
TRBV7-2	TRBJ1-3	NA	NA	TGTGCCAGCAGCATCCTGACAGGAACGGGAAACACCATATATTTT	CASSILTGTGNTIYF
TRBV4-3	TRBJ1-3	NA	few	TGCGCCAGCAGCCAAGAAGGGGATGGTGGAAACACCATATATTTT	CASSQEGDGGNTIYF
TRBV7-9	TRBJ1-5	NA	NA	TGTGCCAGCAGCTCCGGGAATCAGCCCCAGCATTTT	CASSSGNQPQHF
TRBV28	TRBJ2-7	TRBD2	NA	TGTGCCAGCAGTTCCCGGAGGAGCGGGGGCAACTACTACGAGCAGTACTTC	CASSSRRSGGNYYEQYF
TRBV19	TRBJ1-1	NA	NA	TGTGCCAGTAGTTGGGGAGGGACCACTGAAGCTTTCTTT	CASSWGGTTEAFF
TRBV7-8	TRBJ2-1	NA	NA	TGTGCCAGCAGCTTGAGACGGGTTGACAATGAGCAGTTCTTC	CASSLRRVDNEQFF
TRBV5-5	TRBJ1-2	NA	NA	TGTGCCAGCAGCTTGGCGGGGGGCTGGGAAGGCTACACCTTC	CASSLAGGWEGYTF
TRBV18	TRBJ1-1	TRBD1	NA	TGTGCCAGCTCACCCACTTCGATTACGGGGACAGGCACTGAAGCTTTCTTT	CASSPTSITGTGTEAFF
TRBV5-1	TRBJ1-6	TRBD1	few	TGCGCCAGCAGCTTTGGGACAGGAAATTCACCCCTCCACTTT	CASSFGTGNSPLHF
TRBV18	TRBJ2-7	NA	NA	TGTGCCAGCTCACCAGATTTGGAGGGAAAGCAGTACTTC	CASSPDLEGKQYF
TRBV7-3	TRBJ2-7	NA	once	TGTGCCAGCAGCCGGGGAACGGGTTACGAGCAGTACTTC	CASSRGTGYEQYF
TRBV5-4	TRBJ2-2	TRBD1	NA	TGTGCCAGCAGCTTAGGGACAGCCTCCCGGGAGCTGTTTTTT	CASSLGTASRELFF
TRBV6-1	TRBJ1-6	NA	NA	TGTGCCAGCAGTGAGGGAGGGGCATCCTATAATTCACCCCTCCACTTT	CASSEGGASYNSPLHF
TRBV4-3	TRBJ2-2	NA	few	TGCGCCAGCAGCCAAGTCAGAACAAACACCGGGGAGCTGTTTTTT	CASSQVRTNTGELFF
TRBV6-1	TRBJ1-6	NA	NA	TGTGCCAGCAGTGAAGACAGGCAGGCTGGTTCACCCCTCCACTTT	CASSEDRQAGSPLHF
TRBV9	TRBJ1-3	NA	NA	TGTGCCAGCAGCGACAGGGTGGCAGGAAACACCATATATTTT	CASSDRVAGNTIYF
TRBV4-1	TRBJ2-2	NA	few	TGCGCCAGCAGCCAAGGGAGGCTAGTCCAAAACACCGGGGAGCTGTTTTTT	CASSQGRLVQNTGELFF
TRBV2	TRBJ2-7	NA	NA	TGTGCCAGCAGGCCCCTGACAGGAGGAGTGGGCTACGAGCAGTACTTC	CASRPLTGGVGYEQYF
TRBV5-1	TRBJ2-5	TRBD1	NA	TGCGCCAGCAGCTCTTCCAGGGGACAGGGAAAAGGAGAGACCCAGTACTTC	CASSSSRGQGKGETQYF
TRBV7-2	TRBJ1-2	NA	NA	TGTGCCAGCAGCTATACCGGGTCCGGCGACTATGGCTACACCTTC	CASSYTGSGDYGYTF
TRBV29-1	TRBJ1-2	NA	NA	TGCAGCGGTGCGCGGGTTCCGCCGGACTATGGCTACACCTTC	CSGARVPPDYGYTF
TRBV5-5	TRBJ1-2	TRBD1	NA	TGTGCCAGCAGCTTCCAGGGGGACACTAACTATGGCTACACCTTC	CASSFQGDTNYGYTF
TRBV6-1	TRBJ1-5	TRBD1	NA	TGTGCCAGCAGTGAGGGGGACAGGGGGATTCAGCCCCAGCATTTT	CASSEGDRGIQPQHF
TRBV28	TRBJ2-1	TRBD1	NA	TGTGCCAGCAGTTTCGGGGACAGGTTCCATGAGCAGTTCTTC	CASSFGDRFHEQFF
TRBV28	TRBJ2-1	TRBD1	NA	TGTGCCAGCAGGGCCGGGACAGGGAGCTACAATGAGCAGTTCTTC	CASRAGTGSYNEQFF
TRBV6-1	TRBJ2-6	TRBD2	NA	TGTGCCAGCAGTGGGCCGGGAGGGGTTGGGGCCAACGTCCTGACTTTC	CASSGPGGVGANVLTF
TRBV19	TRBJ2-3	TRBD2	NA	TGTGCCAGTAGTACTCGGTTTAGCGGGGCCACAGATACGCAGTATTTT	CASSTRFSGATDTQYF
TRBV7-9	TRBJ1-2	TRBD1	NA	TGTGCCAGCAGCCATACGGACAGGCCGGATGGCTACACCTTC	CASSHTDRPDGYTF
TRBV2	TRBJ1-5	NA	NA	TGTGCCAGCAGTGAAGCGCGGAGAGACCCTAATCAGCCCCAGCATTTT	CASSEARRDPNQPQHF
TRBV18	TRBJ1-2	NA	few	TGTGCCAGCTCACCGCCTGGACAGACGAGCAACTATGGCTACACCTTC	CASSPPGQTSNYGYTF
TRBV28	TRBJ1-6	NA	NA	TGTGCCAGCAGTGTTGGGAGCTCCTATAATTCACCCCTCCACTTT	CASSVGSSYNSPLHF
TRBV19	TRBJ2-7	NA	once	TGTGCCAGTATGCAGGCCTACGAGCAGTACTTC	CASMQAYEQYF
TRBV7-8	TRBJ1-1	TRBD1	few	TGTGCCAGCAGCTTGGGGGACAGGGGGAACACTGAAGCTTTCTTT	CASSLGDRGNTEAFF
TRBV18	TRBJ2-7	NA	once	TGTGCCAGCTCACCGGGAATAGCGGACCCCTACGAGCAGTACTTC	CASSPGIADPYEQYF
TRBV29-1	TRBJ2-7	TRBD1	once	TGCAGCGTTCTGACAGGGGCCCGCGCCTACGAGCAGTACTTC	CSVLTGARAYEQYF
TRBV7-3	TRBJ2-1	TRBD2	NA	TGTGCCAGCAGCTACGGACTAGCGGGGAACAATGAGCAGTTCTTC	CASSYGLAGNNEQFF
TRBV19	TRBJ2-7	NA	NA	TGTGCCAGTAGTCTCGGGACATCAGAGGGGTACGAGCAGTACTTC	CASSLGTSEGYEQYF
TRBV5-1	TRBJ1-2	NA	NA	TGCGCCAGCAGCTTGGACGGGGGTCGCGGGGCACACACCTTC	CASSLDGGRGAHTF
TRBV2	TRBJ1-1	TRBD1	NA	TGTGCCAGCGCCCGGACAGGCTATTTGAACACTGAAGCTTTCTTT	CASARTGYLNTEAFF
TRBV7-9	TRBJ2-7	TRBD1	NA	TGTGCCAGCAGCCGAGGACAGGGGGGCACCTACGAGCAGTACTTC	CASSRGQGGTYEQYF
TRBV6-5	TRBJ2-7	NA	NA	TGTGCCAGCAGTTCTTACCGACGACAGACCTCCTACGAGCAGTACTTC	CASSSYRRQTSYEQYF
TRBV19	TRBJ1-1	NA	NA	TGTGCCAGTATGCTGGTAGGGGCCAGAGAAGCTTTCTTT	CASMLVGAREAFF
TRBV2	TRBJ1-5	NA	NA	TGTGCCAGCAGTGAAAGTACCAGCGGCAATCAGCCCCAGCATTTT	CASSESTSGNQPQHF
TRBV6-1	TRBJ1-6	NA	NA	TGTGCCAGCAGTGATCCCCTACCCCTCCACTTT	CASSDPLPLHF
TRBV5-1	TRBJ2-3	TRBD2	NA	TGCGCCAGCAGCCCGGGACTAGCGGGGGGGCCGAGCACAGATACGCAGTATTTT	CASSPGLAGGPSTDTQYF
TRBV13	TRBJ2-5	NA	once	TGTGCCAGCAGCCCCGACAGGAGAGAGACCCAGTACTTC	CASSPDRRETQYF
TRBV1	TRBJ2-1	NA	NA	TGCACCAGCAGCCAAGTAGCGGGGGGGCCAAAGGTCATCGATGAGCAGTTCTTC	CTSSQVAGGPKVIDEQFF
TRBV9	TRBJ2-3	TRBD2	NA	TGTGCCAGCAGCGTGGAGAGCGGGGAGGATACGCAGTATTTT	CASSVESGEDTQYF
TRBV18	TRBJ1-1	NA	NA	TGTGCCAGCTCACTTGCAGACATCAAGAACACTGAAGCTTTCTTT	CASSLADIKNTEAFF